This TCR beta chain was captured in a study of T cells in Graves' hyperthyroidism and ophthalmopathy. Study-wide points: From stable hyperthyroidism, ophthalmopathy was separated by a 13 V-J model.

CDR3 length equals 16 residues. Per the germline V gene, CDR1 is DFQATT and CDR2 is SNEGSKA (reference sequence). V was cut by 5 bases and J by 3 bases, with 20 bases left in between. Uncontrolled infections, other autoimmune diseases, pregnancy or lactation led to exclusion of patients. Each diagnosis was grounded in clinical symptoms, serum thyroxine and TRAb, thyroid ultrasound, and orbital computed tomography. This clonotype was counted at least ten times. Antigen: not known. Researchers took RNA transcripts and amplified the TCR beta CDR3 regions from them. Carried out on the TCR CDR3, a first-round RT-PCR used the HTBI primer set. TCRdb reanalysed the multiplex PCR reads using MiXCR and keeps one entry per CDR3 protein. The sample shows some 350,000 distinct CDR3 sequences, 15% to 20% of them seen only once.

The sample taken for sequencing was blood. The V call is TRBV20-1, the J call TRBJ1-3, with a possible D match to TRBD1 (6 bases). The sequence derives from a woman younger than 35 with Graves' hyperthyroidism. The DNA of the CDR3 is TGCAGTGCTCGCGTACGGGGGGCGCAGAATGGAAACACCATATATTTT. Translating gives CSARVRGAQNGNTIYF.